Below are 25 T cell receptor beta chains sequenced from a single sample in a study of control samples from healthy donors and cancer patients. The table came from immunoSEQ multiplex PCR; TCRdb's copy has only in-frame clones and leaves some out. The sample holds tens of thousands of clones, about four fifths seen once. The sequenced material came from blood. The receptors were gathered from a man aged 70 or older in good health.

The rearrangement links TRBV3-1 (or the pseudogene TRBV3-2) to TRBJ2-7, with D perhaps assigned TRBD1 or TRBD2 (5 bases each). V lost 0 bases and J lost 0, with 15 bases in between. This CDR3 has 17 residues. CDR1 LGHDT and CDR2 YNNKEL come from the germline V gene (reference sequence). CDR3 protein: CASSQERGGGSSYEQYF. DNA for the CDR3: TGTGCCAGCAGCCAAGAGAGGGGCGGCGGTAGCTCCTACGAGCAGTACTTC.

J is TRBJ2-7 and V is TRBV27, with a weak D call TRBD1 (6 bases). Deletions cut 3 bases from V and 3 bases from J, with 12 bases between. CDR3 length: 14 amino acids. Germline V lookup: CDR1 MNHEY, CDR2 SMNVEV (reference sequence). DNA for the CDR3: TGTGCCAGCAGTTTGGCAGGGGCTTTCTACGAGCAGTACTTC. Amino acids: CASSLAGAFYEQYF.

The chain recombines TRBV2 with TRBJ2-1; perhaps D is TRBD1 or TRBD2 (6 bases each). The germline CDR1 and CDR2 sequences are SNHLY and FYNNEI. This CDR3 comprises 14 residues. V was cut by 8 bases and J by 6 bases, with 17 bases left in between. The CDR3 sequence: CASRGGLGSNEQFF. CDR3 sequence (DNA): TGTGCCAGCCGAGGGGGGCTAGGAAGCAATGAGCAGTTCTTC.

This rearrangement joins TRBV18 to TRBJ2-2, with a tentative D call TRBD1 (5 bases). The V and J ends lost 0 bases and 7 bases respectively, with 15 bases between them. Germline V gives CDR1 KGHSH, CDR2 LQKENI. This CDR3 is 16 amino acids long. For the CDR3, the DNA is TGTGCCAGCTCACCACCGGCAGCAGGGAAGAGCGGGGAGCTGTTTTTT. This encodes CASSPPAAGKSGELFF.

This sequence joins TRBV5-1 and TRBJ1-2; 8 bases fit TRBD1. CDR1 and CDR2 from the germline V gene are SGHRS and YFSETQ. Unmatched junction bases numbered 20, after V lost 7 bases and J lost 6 bases. This CDR3 comprises 17 residues. CDR3 nucleotides: TGCGCCAGCGGAGATTTCGCAGGGGGCCAAGGGAAGGATGGCTACACCTTC. Translation: CASGDFAGGQGKDGYTF.

This clone was observed a few times. The J gene is TRBJ2-7, the V gene TRBV15; 9 positions match TRBD2. Trimming took 0 bases from V and 9 from J; bases not matched to a gene: 6. CDR1 is LNHNV and CDR2 is YYDKDF in the germline V gene (reference sequence). CDR3 length: 14 amino acids. This chain's CDR3 is CATSRDRLAGRQYF. As DNA, the CDR3 is TGTGCCACCAGCAGAGATCGGCTAGCGGGGAGGCAGTACTTC.

Comment on this clone: A junction end diverges from the germline sequence, so it may reflect a read error. The chain uses TRBV20-1 and TRBJ2-3; D unclear. Germline V gene lookup returns CDR1 DFQATT and CDR2 SNEGSKA (reference sequence). The CDR3 is made up of 11 amino acids. This CDR3 reads CSVRVADTQYF. The CDR3 DNA is TGCAGTGTTAGAGTCGCGGATACGCAGTATTTT.

The CDR3 protein is CASSLEGYSSYEQYF. The CDR3 DNA reads TGTGCCAGCAGCTTGGAGGGCTACTCATCCTACGAGCAGTACTTC. The chain links TRBV5-6 to TRBJ2-7; D gene uncertain. V lost 0 bases, J lost 1 base, and 11 bases lay in between. Germline loops: CDR1 SGHDT, CDR2 YYEEEE. CDR3 length: 15 residues.

V is TRBV2 and J is TRBJ2-6, with D unresolved. CDR1 is SNHLY and CDR2 is FYNNEI in the germline V gene. The CDR3 is 15 residues long. Trimming took 5 bases from V and 1 from J, leaving 9 bases between them. The chain's CDR3 is CASSYGRSGANVLTF. Written as DNA, the CDR3 is TGTGCCAGCAGTTACGGACGGTCTGGGGCCAACGTCCTGACTTTC. The full variable domain, completed using reference TRBV2 and TRBJ2-6, is EPEVTQTPSHQVTQMGQEVILRCVPISNHLYFYWYRQILGQKVEFLVSFYNNEISEKSEIFDDQFSVERPDGSNFTLKIRSTKLEDSAMYFCASSYGRSGANVLTFGAGSRLTVL.

The chain carries TRBV19 and TRBJ2-2; D is unresolved. The CDR3 consists of 12 residues. The V gene lost 6 bases and the J gene lost 4 bases, with 6 bases spanning the gap. The germline gives CDR1 LNHDA, CDR2 SQIVND (reference sequence). The CDR3 loop reads CASRKVTGELFF. The CDR3 nucleotides read TGTGCCAGTAGGAAGGTCACCGGGGAGCTGTTTTTT.

The gene calls are TRBV2 and TRBJ2-7; D call uncertain. The V end lost 6 bases, the J end lost 3 bases, and 9 bases lay between the germline ends. The CDR3 loop spans 12 amino acids. CDR1 is SNHLY and CDR2 is FYNNEI in the germline V gene. CDR3 sequence reads: CASSPTDYEQYF. CDR3 coding DNA: TGTGCCAGCAGCCCCACGGACTACGAGCAGTACTTC.

The chain is built from TRBV30 and TRBJ2-2; weak D call: TRBD1 (6 bases). V was trimmed by 3 bases and J by 6 bases, leaving 17 bases between them. CDR3 size: 15 residues. Germline V lookup: CDR1 GTSNPN, CDR2 SVGIG (reference sequence). This chain's CDR3 is CAWSRTDYPSGELFF. The CDR3 DNA sequence: TGTGCCTGGAGCCGGACAGATTACCCCTCCGGGGAGCTGTTTTTT.

The rearrangement uses TRBV20-1 and TRBJ1-2; D is uncertain. V lost 6 bases and J lost 5, with 10 bases in between. This CDR3 is 11 amino acids long. Germline CDR1 reads DFQATT; CDR2 reads SNEGSKA (reference sequence). CDR3 in DNA: TGCAGTGCGGCAGCCGCGTATGGCTACACCTTC. Its translation is CSAAAAYGYTF.

This chain connects TRBV7-2 to TRBJ1-1, with no clear D. The CDR3 contains 15 residues. Germline CDR1 is SGHTA and CDR2 is FQGNSA. V was cut by 5 bases and J by 0 bases, with 13 bases left in between. Here the CDR3 DNA reads TGTGCCAGCAGCCAGAGCCGAACCATGAACACTGAAGCTTTCTTT. It codes for CASSQSRTMNTEAFF. Complete variable domain (other parts from reference TRBV7-2 and TRBJ1-1): GAGVSQSPSNKVTEKGKDVELRCDPISGHTALYWYRQSLGQGLEFLIYFQGNSAPDKSGLPSDRFSAERTGGSVSTLTIQRTQQEDSAVYLCASSQSRTMNTEAFFGQGTRLTVV.

This clone was counted a few times. The rearrangement uses TRBV7-8 and TRBJ2-3; 12 bases are shared with TRBD2. Germline CDR1 and CDR2: SGHVS and FQNEAQ. This CDR3 has 18 amino acids. V lost 3 bases and J lost 2; bases outside the gene matches: 9. CDR3 residues: CASSFPHSSGGVTDTQYF. The CDR3 region has the DNA TGTGCCAGCAGCTTTCCTCATTCTAGCGGGGGGGTCACAGATACGCAGTATTTT.

This clone appeared once. V usage is TRBV2 and J usage is TRBJ2-3; the match to TRBD2 covers 12 bases. V lost 6 bases to trimming and J lost 4 bases; unmatched junction nucleotides: 14. The CDR3 has 18 amino acids. Germline CDR1 and CDR2: SNHLY and FYNNEI. The CDR3 reads CASSATSGREVGADTQYF. CDR3 DNA sequence: TGTGCCAGCAGCGCGACTAGCGGGAGAGAGGTTGGGGCAGATACGCAGTATTTT.

The sample holds one count of this clone. The CDR3 is CASSGQPGSSQPQHF. The DNA of the CDR3 is TGTGCCAGCAGCGGTCAGCCGGGGTCGAGCCAGCCCCAGCATTTT. The chain carries TRBV3-1 (or the pseudogene TRBV3-2) and TRBJ1-5; D gene uncertain. Germline lookup yields CDR1 LGHDT and CDR2 YNNKEL (reference sequence). V lost 5 bases to trimming and J lost 7 bases, with 18 bases between them. The CDR3 consists of 15 residues.

CDR3 protein: CASTATTGETQYF. CDR3 in DNA: TGTGCCAGTACCGCTACCACGGGGGAGACCCAGTACTTC. The J gene is TRBJ2-5, the V gene TRBV19; D is possibly TRBD2 (5 bases). Per germline, CDR1 LNHDA and CDR2 SQIVND (reference sequence). V was shortened by 7 bases and J by 5 bases, with 14 bases between the two germline ends. This CDR3 has 13 residues.

The CDR3 here is CASSPSRQLNYGYTF. CDR3 DNA sequence: TGTGCCAGCTCACCCTCGAGACAGCTAAACTATGGCTACACCTTC. The chain uses TRBV18 and TRBJ1-2; the D gene is possibly TRBD1 (5 bases). The germline V gene has CDR1 KGHSH and CDR2 LQKENI. V was shortened by 3 bases and J by 2 bases, with 13 bases between the two germline ends. The CDR3 loop spans 15 amino acids.

This clone showed up just a few times. V gene TRBV28 combines with J gene TRBJ2-3, with 9 positions matching TRBD2. CDR1 is MDHEN and CDR2 is SYDVKM in the germline V gene. The J segment lost 5 bases and the V segment lost 2 bases, leaving 8 bases of the junction unmatched. The CDR3 runs to 16 residues. The DNA of the CDR3 is TGTGCCAGCAGTTTAATAGGGCGGGGGGGTAGAGATACGCAGTATTTT. Amino acids: CASSLIGRGGRDTQYF.

The chain has TRBV6-6 and TRBJ2-7; 7 nucleotides line up with TRBD2. The germline V gene has CDR1 MNHNY and CDR2 SVGAGI (reference sequence). Germline trimming cut 2 bases from V and 6 bases from J; bases unmatched to any gene: 7. The CDR3 loop spans 14 amino acids. As DNA, the CDR3 is TGTGCCAGCAGTTACCGGGGGGATCGCTCCGAGCAGTACTTC. Translated: CASSYRGDRSEQYF.

V gene TRBV19 combines with J gene TRBJ2-3; TRBD1 agrees at 10 bases. The CDR3 totals 16 residues. V was clipped by 5 bases and J by 3 bases; unmatched bases: 8. CDR1 LNHDA and CDR2 SQIVND come from the germline V gene (reference sequence). CDR3 sequence: CASSQTGGKMTDTQYF. DNA for the CDR3: TGTGCCAGTAGTCAGACAGGGGGCAAAATGACAGATACGCAGTATTTT.

The J gene is TRBJ2-1, the V gene TRBV5-1; 7 bases fit TRBD1. CDR3 length: 14 amino acids. The germline V gene encodes CDR1 SGHRS and CDR2 YFSETQ. J was trimmed by 10 bases and V by 4 bases; bases with no gene match: 11. The CDR3 is CASSGEQGIREQFF. CDR3 in DNA: TGCGCCAGCAGCGGGGAACAGGGGATTAGGGAGCAGTTCTTC.

The genes are TRBV27 and TRBJ2-2; D unclear. The CDR3 loop spans 14 amino acids. Germline V gene data show CDR1 as MNHEY and CDR2 as SMNVEV (reference sequence). Between the trimmed V and J ends, which lost 2 bases and 3 bases, there was a span of 7 bases. In DNA form, the CDR3 reads TGTGCCAGCAGTTTACGACGGGACACCGGGGAGCTGTTTTTT. Translating it yields CASSLRRDTGELFF.

The V call is TRBV6-6, the J call TRBJ2-1; 8 nucleotides align to TRBD2. The germline CDR1 and CDR2 sequences are MNHNY and SVGAGI (reference sequence). Germline trimming cut 6 bases from V and 7 bases from J; bases unmatched to any gene: 5. CDR3 size: 13 residues. CDR3 nucleotide sequence: TGTGCCAGCAGCAACGGGGGGGCAAATGAGCAGTTCTTC. This gives the protein CASSNGGANEQFF.